The 10 T cell receptor beta chains reported below all come from one sample, sequenced in a study of spatial heterogeneity in lung cancer (dated by TCRdb to the late 2010s). Preparation of the library involved 5' RACE. TCRdb lists the instrument as NextSeq 500. The public reads were quality trimmed at Q25 with fastp and then assembled into clones with MiXCR by TCRdb, keeping productive beta chains. Entries that share a CDR3 protein sequence are merged under the most common genes and DNA. Within this sample are 40,000 to 45,000 distinct CDR3 sequences, with approximately 6.8% of them counted one time only. The biggest ten clones account for around two fifths of the sample. This specimen's time point label, per the study, means: sample taken at primary tumor resection. Whole RNA extracted from tumor and nontumor lung tissue, or from cryopreserved PBMC samples, was used for TCR sequencing without cell sorting.

Material: PBMCs, obtained at surgery. These receptors originate from a female donor with early-stage non-small cell lung cancer.

This clonotype has a count of ten or more. The chain combines TRBV7-2 with TRBJ1-2; D is ambiguous. This CDR3 has 14 amino acids. V shed 5 bases and J shed 7 bases, with 17 bases lying between them. Looked up from germline, CDR1 is SGHTA and CDR2 is FQGNSA. CDR3 loop: CASSVDGRAGGYTF. CDR3 DNA: TGTGCCAGCAGCGTTGACGGGCGAGCTGGTGGCTACACCTTC.

The chain links TRBV6-6 to TRBJ2-2; 12 nucleotides agree with TRBD2. The CDR3 totals 16 residues. The V gene's germline CDR1 is MNHNY and CDR2 SVGAGI (reference sequence). V gave up 10 bases and J gave up 1 base; unmatched junction bases: 7. Written as DNA, the CDR3 is TGTGCCATCCCTCGACTAGCGGGGGTGAACACCGGGGAGCTGTTTTTT. This translates into CAIPRLAGVNTGELFF.

This clonotype was picked up many times. The rearrangement joins TRBV14 to TRBJ1-2; perhaps TRBD1 as D (6 bases). Germline CDR1 and CDR2: SGHDN and FVKESK. Trimming took 4 bases from V and 4 from J, leaving 13 bases between them. The CDR3 covers 14 residues. CDR3 in amino acids: CASSPLGTSYGYTF. DNA for the CDR3: TGTGCCAGCAGCCCCTTAGGGACATCCTATGGCTACACCTTC.

Many counts were recorded for this clonotype. The genes are TRBV9 and TRBJ2-2; no firm D call. The CDR3 is 19 amino acids. V lost 0 bases to trimming and J lost 2 bases, with 20 bases between them. CDR1 is SGDLS and CDR2 is YYNGEE in the germline V gene. Written as DNA, the CDR3 is TGTGCCAGCAGCGTAGTGGTAACCAACCCTCATATCAACACCGGGGAGCTGTTTTTT. Residues: CASSVVVTNPHINTGELFF.

At least ten counts were recorded for this clonotype. This rearrangement joins TRBV28 to TRBJ2-7; 7 nucleotides match TRBD1. Trimming removed 1 base from V and 12 bases from J; junction bases left unmatched: 9. Germline CDR1 and CDR2: MDHEN and SYDVKM. This CDR3 spans 13 amino acids. The CDR3 sequence: CASSLSGDRDRYF. The DNA for the CDR3 is TGTGCCAGCAGTTTATCAGGAGACAGGGATCGGTACTTC.

The table lists this clonotype with many counts. The chain uses TRBV7-8 and TRBJ1-4; 7 bases are a match to TRBD1. Germline lookup yields CDR1 SGHVS and CDR2 FQNEAQ. CDR3 length: 13 amino acids. The V segment lost 6 bases and the J segment 11 bases; nucleotides outside the gene matches: 9. CDR3 coding DNA: TGTGCCAGCAGTTTACCGGGACAGATTAAACTGTTTTTT. Amino acid sequence: CASSLPGQIKLFF.

The CDR3 DNA follows: TGTGCCAGCAGAGGAGGACTTAATGAAAAACTGTTTTTT. Translating gives CASRGGLNEKLFF. The chain is built from TRBV2 and TRBJ1-4; no clear D. V was trimmed by 6 bases and J by 4 bases, leaving 9 bases between them. The germline gives CDR1 SNHLY, CDR2 FYNNEI. The CDR3 spans 13 residues. Filled out from reference TRBV2 and TRBJ1-4, the complete variable domain reads EPEVTQTPSHQVTQMGQEVILRCVPISNHLYFYWYRQILGQKVEFLVSFYNNEISEKSEIFDDQFSVERPDGSNFTLKIRSTKLEDSAMYFCASRGGLNEKLFFGSGTQLSVL.

This clonotype has just a few counts. The V and J genes are TRBV2 and TRBJ1-6; a possible D gene is TRBD1 (6 bases). The V end was cut by 4 bases, the J end by 7 bases, with 17 bases between. The CDR3 spans 16 residues. The V gene's germline CDR1 is SNHLY and CDR2 FYNNEI. CDR3 region: CASSGGQTSSNSPLHF. DNA of the CDR3: TGTGCCAGCAGTGGAGGACAGACATCCTCCAATTCACCCCTCCACTTT.

This clonotype was recorded at least ten times. This chain's CDR3 is CASSQDLASPRSFYGYTF. CDR3 bases: TGCGCCAGCAGCCAAGATTTGGCCAGTCCCCGCTCTTTCTATGGCTACACCTTC. The rearrangement joins TRBV4-1 to TRBJ1-2; D unresolved. Per the germline V gene, CDR1 is MGHRA and CDR2 is YSYEKL. There are 18 residues in the CDR3. Trimming shortened V by 0 bases and J by 4 bases, and 21 bases separated the two germline ends.

Many counts were recorded for this clonotype. The chain has TRBV29-1 and TRBJ2-2, with a tentative D call TRBD2 (6 bases). V was trimmed by 2 bases and J by 9 bases, leaving 16 bases between them. The germline V gene encodes CDR1 SQVTM and CDR2 ANQGSEA. The CDR3 runs to 14 residues. The CDR3 protein is CSVENRTNSRELFF. The CDR3 nucleotides read TGCAGCGTTGAAAACCGGACTAATTCCCGGGAGCTGTTTTTT.